The sequence of this T cell receptor (beta chain) was determined in a study of cytomegalovirus exposure and HLA in healthy donors. Study-wide points: The classifier, whose performance was assessed in both the original and validation cohorts, reportedly diagnosed cytomegalovirus status with high specificity and sensitivity.

The ends were cut back, 5 bases at V and 3 bases at J, with 17 bases in the middle. The CDR3 runs to 15 residues. Germline lookup yields CDR1 SGHDT and CDR2 YYEEEE. Use of 60 Vbeta and 13 Jbeta primers characterized the PCR. Per the original methods: Per a later analysis, the number of unique TCR beta chains was approximately 80 million, of which around 10 million were shared. Clones were read by immunoSEQ multiplex PCR, and TCRdb kept only the in-frame ones, dropping some. The V and J calls and clone size are taken from that table; D and trimming were inferred from the DNA. The table has roughly 67,000 clones, about 77% seen once. As for this clone: Its antigen is undetermined.

Sequenced material: PBMCs. The chain is built from TRBV5-6 and TRBJ1-2; maybe TRBD1 (6 bases). This sequence originates from a man in his forties in good health and CMV-seronegative. The CDR3 region is CASSGGAGMDYGYTF. CDR3 bases: TGTGCCAGCAGTGGGGGGGCAGGGATGGACTATGGCTACACCTTC.